The 16 T cell receptor beta chains in this list originate from one sample, sequenced in a study of blood T cell repertoires in COVID-19. Clones were read by immunoSEQ multiplex PCR, and TCRdb kept only the in-frame ones, dropping some. This sample yields roughly 480,000 clones, of which 89% are seen a single time; around 0.9% belongs to the top ten. The sequenced sample consisted of peripheral blood. The receptor source for this set is a man between 18 and 29 years old with COVID-19, enrolled during active disease.

This chain joins TRBV11-2 and TRBJ2-7; TRBD2 matches 10 bases. Per the germline V gene, CDR1 is SGHAT and CDR2 is FQNNGV. CDR3 length: 12 amino acids. Germline trimming cut 0 bases from V and 12 bases from J; bases unmatched to any gene: 2. CDR3 sequence reads: CASSLEGLATYF. In nucleotides, the CDR3 is TGTGCCAGCAGCTTAGAGGGACTAGCGACGTACTTC. Complete variable domain (other parts from reference TRBV11-2 and TRBJ2-7): EAGVAQSPRYKIIEKRQSVAFWCNPISGHATLYWYQQILGQGPKLLIQFQNNGVVDDSQLPKDRFSAERLKGVDSTLKIQPAKLEDSAVYLCASSLEGLATYFGPGTRLTVT.

V is TRBV29-1 and J is TRBJ2-7, with 8 bases lining up with TRBD1. V was clipped by 3 bases and J by 1 base; unmatched bases: 5. Germline CDR1 and CDR2: SQVTM and ANQGSEA. The CDR3 has 14 amino acids. In DNA, the CDR3 is TGCAGCGTTGATAAGAGACAGGGGTCCTACGAGCAGTACTTC. Translation: CSVDKRQGSYEQYF.

The V call is TRBV19, the J call TRBJ2-5; perhaps TRBD1 as D (6 bases). CDR3 length equals 14 residues. Germline assignment: CDR1 LNHDA and CDR2 SQIVND (reference sequence). V gave up 5 bases and J gave up 7 bases, with 17 bases separating them. CDR3 sequence (DNA): TGTGCCAGTAGTCCCACAGGGCCGTCCTCGACCCAGTACTTC. Protein product: CASSPTGPSSTQYF.

The chain couples TRBV7-2 to TRBJ1-5, with no clear D. The germline V gene encodes CDR1 SGHTA and CDR2 FQGNSA. V was cut by 5 bases and J by 2 bases, with 13 bases left in between. CDR3 length: 15 amino acids. CDR3 DNA sequence: TGTGCCAGCAGCCCGTCCTACGGAGGCAATCAGCCCCAGCATTTT. It yields the protein CASSPSYGGNQPQHF.

V usage is TRBV6-1 and J usage is TRBJ1-6; TRBD1 aligns across 7 bases. The junction had 14 bases not matched to a gene; V was cut back by 3 bases and J by 9 bases. This CDR3 is 17 amino acids long. Germline V lookup: CDR1 MNHNS, CDR2 SASEGT. The chain's CDR3 is CASSDVPPGTVGSPLHF. The CDR3 region has the DNA TGTGCCAGCAGTGACGTTCCGCCTGGGACAGTAGGTTCACCCCTCCACTTT.

The genes are TRBV5-4 and TRBJ1-2, with 7 bases fitting TRBD1. Germline V gene lookup returns CDR1 SGHNT and CDR2 YYREEE (reference sequence). Trimming at V came to 4 bases and at J to 2 bases, leaving 8 bases not matched to a gene. This CDR3 contains 15 residues. As DNA, the CDR3 is TGTGCCAGCAGCCCGCAAACAGGGGCAAACTATGGCTACACCTTC. It yields the protein CASSPQTGANYGYTF.

The chain couples TRBV7-6 to TRBJ1-4; no firm D call. Per germline, CDR1 SGHVS and CDR2 FNYEAQ. The CDR3 has 15 amino acids. V was trimmed by 5 bases and J by 2 bases, leaving 12 bases between them. As DNA, the CDR3 is TGTGCCAGCAGCATAACGGGAGGGACTAATGAAAAACTGTTTTTT. It specifies CASSITGGTNEKLFF.

The chain is built from TRBV5-6 and TRBJ1-1; D may be TRBD1 (5 bases). Trimming left V 2 bases short and J 1 base short, with 12 bases between. This CDR3 is 15 amino acids long. Per germline, CDR1 SGHDT and CDR2 YYEEEE. Here the CDR3 reads CASSFLQGRNTEAFF. Here the CDR3 DNA reads TGTGCCAGCAGCTTTTTGCAGGGCCGGAACACTGAAGCTTTCTTT.

The chain combines TRBV12-5 with TRBJ2-3, with no clear D. V lost 9 bases and J 1 base, leaving 11 bases between the germline ends. This CDR3 has 13 residues. From germline, CDR1 is LGHNT and CDR2 FRNRAP. The CDR3 bases are TGTGCTAGCGGTGTTTCGGGCACAGATACGCAGTATTTT. Translation: CASGVSGTDTQYF.

This clone was seen only once. The chain carries TRBV11-2 and TRBJ2-7, with 9 positions matching TRBD1. Germline loops: CDR1 SGHAT, CDR2 FQNNGV. The CDR3 extends over 15 amino acids. Trimming cost V 5 bases and J 4 bases; bases outside gene matches: 9. Here the CDR3 reads CASSLRDRDLYEQYF. The CDR3 DNA sequence: TGTGCCAGCAGCCTCCGGGACAGGGACCTGTACGAGCAGTACTTC.

In DNA, the CDR3 is TGTGCCAGCAGTTACACCCCGTCGACAGTCAATCAGCCCCAGCATTTT. Its protein is CASSYTPSTVNQPQHF. V usage is TRBV6-5 and J usage is TRBJ1-5, with a possible D match to TRBD1 (5 bases). The germline gives CDR1 MNHEY, CDR2 SVGAGI. CDR3 length equals 16 residues. The germline V and J ends were trimmed by 2 bases and 3 bases, with 14 bases remaining between them.

This clone was seen only once. CDR3 DNA: TGTGCCAGCAGTTGGGGGCGGGGGGTCACAGATACGCAGTATTTT. The encoded protein is CASSWGRGVTDTQYF. The chain joins TRBV27 to TRBJ2-3; 8 bases are shared with TRBD2. The CDR3 runs to 15 residues. CDR1 and CDR2 (germline): MNHEY, SMNVEV (reference sequence). Trimming cost V 4 bases and J 2 bases; bases outside gene matches: 5.

This clone has more than one count but fewer than ten. The V call is TRBV11-2, the J call TRBJ2-2; TRBD2 aligns across 12 bases. There are 13 residues in the CDR3. The V segment lost 11 bases and the J segment 7 bases; nucleotides outside the gene matches: 5. From germline, CDR1 is SGHAT and CDR2 FQNNGV. The CDR3 bases are TGTGCCTCTAGACTAGCGGGGGTCGGGGAGCTGTTTTTT. It yields the protein CASRLAGVGELFF. Looking up the rest from reference TRBV11-2 and TRBJ2-2 gives the full variable domain: EAGVAQSPRYKIIEKRQSVAFWCNPISGHATLYWYQQILGQGPKLLIQFQNNGVVDDSQLPKDRFSAERLKGVDSTLKIQPAKLEDSAVYLCASRLAGVGELFFGEGSRLTVL.

The chain couples TRBV9 to TRBJ1-4; D possibly corresponds to TRBD1 (5 bases). The CDR3 length is 16 residues. Trimming removed 5 bases at V and 0 bases at J, with 14 bases between. Germline V CDR1 and CDR2: SGDLS, YYNGEE. CDR3 sequence: CASSSRTLATNEKLFF. The CDR3 region has the DNA TGTGCCAGCAGTTCCCGGACACTTGCAACTAATGAAAAACTGTTTTTT.

This clone has only one observation. This chain links TRBV7-6 with TRBJ2-2, with 7 bases that match TRBD2. Per the germline V gene, CDR1 is SGHVS and CDR2 is FNYEAQ. This CDR3 has 16 residues. V was clipped by 4 bases and J by 3 bases; unmatched bases: 8. This CDR3 reads CASSWAAGEDTGELFF. The CDR3 nucleotides read TGTGCCAGCAGCTGGGCGGCGGGAGAGGACACCGGGGAGCTGTTTTTT.

The V call is TRBV11-3, the J call TRBJ2-2; 10 positions match TRBD2. The J segment lost 0 bases and the V segment lost 5 bases, leaving 3 bases of the junction unmatched. From germline, CDR1 is SGHNT and CDR2 YENEEA. The CDR3 runs 16 residues. CDR3 in DNA: TGTGCCAGCAGCGCCGGGACTAGCGCGAACACCGGGGAGCTGTTTTTT. Translating gives CASSAGTSANTGELFF.